The 25 T cell receptor beta chains in this list originate from one sample, sequenced in a study of cytomegalovirus exposure and HLA in healthy donors. The study ran its PCR with 60 Vbeta and 13 Jbeta primers. TCRdb's table, derived via immunoSEQ multiplex PCR, lists solely in-frame clones and lacks some. Among around 63,000 clones listed, around 80% were seen once. The source material was PBMCs. The receptor source for this set is a woman aged 30 to 39 in good health and CMV-seronegative.

The V gene is TRBV7-6, the J gene TRBJ2-5; 7 bases map to TRBD2. CDR3 length equals 15 residues. Germline values: CDR1 SGHVS, CDR2 FNYEAQ. Trimming removed 5 bases from V and 5 bases from J; junction bases left unmatched: 11. The CDR3 sequence is CASSDPGGGGETQYF. The CDR3 DNA sequence: TGTGCCAGCAGCGACCCGGGGGGAGGAGGGGAGACCCAGTACTTC.

The V call is TRBV9, the J call TRBJ2-6; D not certain. V dropped 3 bases and J dropped 0 bases, with 13 bases sitting between them. Germline V CDR1 and CDR2: SGDLS, YYNGEE. This CDR3 has 17 residues. The CDR3 region is CASSEATAISGANVLTF. The CDR3 bases are TGTGCCAGCAGCGAAGCTACCGCGATCTCTGGGGCCAACGTCCTGACTTTC.

This clone appeared once. The chain joins TRBV4-1 to TRBJ2-1; 11 bases agree with TRBD2. Looked up from germline, CDR1 is MGHRA and CDR2 is YSYEKL. CDR3 length: 16 residues. V was clipped by 4 bases and J by 4 bases; unmatched bases: 6. Here the CDR3 reads CASSPSASGGYNEQFF. The CDR3 DNA reads as TGCGCCAGCAGCCCGAGCGCTAGCGGGGGGTACAATGAGCAGTTCTTC.

The gene calls are TRBV5-6 and TRBJ1-1, with 9 bases identical to TRBD1. The CDR3 has 14 amino acids. The ends lost 3 bases at V and 1 base at J; junction bases unmatched: 1. Germline V CDR1 and CDR2: SGHDT, YYEEEE. CDR3 nucleotide sequence: TGTGCCAGCAGCTGGACAGGGGAGAACACTGAAGCTTTCTTT. Translation: CASSWTGENTEAFF. The whole variable domain, filled in from reference TRBV5-6 and TRBJ1-1, reads DAGVTQSPTHLIKTRGQQVTLRCSPKSGHDTVSWYQQALGQGPQFIFQYYEEEERQRGNFPDRFSGHQFPNYSSELNVNALLLGDSALYLCASSWTGENTEAFFGQGTRLTVV.

The chain employs TRBV10-3 and TRBJ2-3; a weak D match, TRBD1 (6 bases). Trimming shortened V by 6 bases and J by 3 bases, and 13 bases separated the two germline ends. The V gene's germline CDR1 is ENHRY and CDR2 SYGVKD. The CDR3 extends over 14 amino acids. The CDR3 DNA follows: TGTGCCATCAGCTACAGGGAACAAACAGATACGCAGTATTTT. Residues: CAISYREQTDTQYF.

The chain carries TRBV7-9 and TRBJ1-4, with D possibly being TRBD1 (5 bases). Germline loops: CDR1 SEHNR, CDR2 FQNEAQ (reference sequence). This CDR3 spans 12 amino acids. Deletions cut 5 bases from V and 8 bases from J, with 9 bases between. CDR3 nucleotide sequence: TGTGCCAGCAGCCCCCGACAGGAAAAACTGTTTTTT. Translation gives CASSPRQEKLFF. Together with reference TRBV7-9 and TRBJ1-4, the CDR3 gives the full variable domain: DTGVSQNPRHKITKRGQNVTFRCDPISEHNRLYWYRQTLGQGPEFLTYFQNEAQLEKSRLLSDRFSAERPKGSFSTLEIQRTEQGDSAMYLCASSPRQEKLFFGSGTQLSVL.

The chain couples TRBV5-1 to TRBJ2-3, with 9 positions matching TRBD1. V was clipped by 0 bases and J by 4 bases; unmatched bases: 3. The CDR3 is 15 amino acids. Germline V CDR1 and CDR2: SGHRS, YFSETQ. The CDR3 bases are TGCGCCAGCAGCTTGGGGACAGGGGTCGCAGATACGCAGTATTTT. This translates into CASSLGTGVADTQYF.

This clone was counted a few times. V and J are TRBV19 and TRBJ1-6; no clear D. Germline V CDR1 and CDR2: LNHDA, SQIVND (reference sequence). This CDR3 has 15 amino acids. Deletions cut 3 bases from V and 10 bases from J, with 16 bases between. The CDR3 loop reads CASSISSLHGSPLHF. As DNA, the CDR3 is TGTGCCAGTAGTATCTCATCTCTGCACGGGTCACCCCTCCACTTT.

This clone is termed medium-sized. J is TRBJ2-3 and V is TRBV6-1; TRBD1 matches 9 bases. Germline trimming cut 1 base from V and 1 base from J; bases unmatched to any gene: 0. Germline V gene data show CDR1 as MNHNS and CDR2 as SASEGT. This CDR3 is 15 amino acids long. In DNA form, the CDR3 reads TGTGCCAGCAGTGAAGGGACAGGGGGCACAGATACGCAGTATTTT. As protein: CASSEGTGGTDTQYF.

This clone was seen once. Other DNA sequences from this sample encode an identical CDR3 as well. The J gene is TRBJ2-5, the V gene TRBV6-6; 9 bases align to TRBD1. Germline lookup yields CDR1 MNHNY and CDR2 SVGAGI (reference sequence). CDR3 length: 13 residues. The V and J ends lost 5 bases and 2 bases, in that order; junction bases with no gene match: 0. CDR3 protein: CASSGQGQETQYF. The CDR3 nucleotides read TGTGCCAGCAGTGGACAGGGGCAAGAGACCCAGTACTTC.

The J gene is TRBJ1-2, the V gene TRBV2; 7 bases agree with TRBD1. This CDR3 comprises 18 residues. Trimming cost V 1 base and J 2 bases; bases outside gene matches: 13. Per the germline V gene, CDR1 is SNHLY and CDR2 is FYNNEI. The CDR3 protein is CASSEVWRQGSLNYGYTF. CDR3 in DNA: TGTGCCAGCAGTGAAGTGTGGCGACAGGGCTCCTTAAACTATGGCTACACCTTC.

This chain connects TRBV4-3 to TRBJ2-3; 9 nucleotides line up with TRBD1. CDR1 is LGHNA and CDR2 is YSLEER in the germline V gene. This CDR3 region has 15 residues. V trimming: 4 bases; J trimming: 4 bases; junction bases outside the gene matches: 6. In DNA form, the CDR3 reads TGCGCCAGCAGCCCGGGGACAGGGAGCCCAGATACGCAGTATTTT. This sequence encodes CASSPGTGSPDTQYF.

Points on this clone: Other nucleotide sequences from this sample produce the same CDR3. V gene TRBV4-3 combines with J gene TRBJ1-4; 9 bases align to TRBD1. The CDR3 is 15 residues long. Germline-derived CDR1 and CDR2 are LGHNA and YSLEER. Trimming removed 1 base from V and 8 bases from J; junction bases left unmatched: 5. CDR3: CASSQGTGEREKLFF. The CDR3 DNA reads TGCGCCAGCAGCCAAGGGACAGGGGAGCGGGAAAAACTGTTTTTT.

The V and J genes are TRBV19 and TRBJ2-2, with 12 bases matching TRBD1. CDR3 length equals 20 residues. In germline, CDR1 is LNHDA, CDR2 SQIVND (reference sequence). Trimming removed 5 bases from V and 4 bases from J; junction bases left unmatched: 17. CDR3 in amino acids: CASSPFIGTGGYLSTGELFF. In DNA, the CDR3 is TGTGCCAGTAGTCCTTTCATCGGGACAGGGGGCTACCTTAGCACCGGGGAGCTGTTTTTT.

This clone was recorded once. The chain recombines TRBV9 with TRBJ1-2; the D is unclear. This CDR3 is 14 amino acids long. CDR1 and CDR2 (germline): SGDLS, YYNGEE. Between the trimmed V and J ends, which lost 4 bases and 2 bases, there was a span of 12 bases. This CDR3 is CASSPADGNYGYTF. CDR3 nucleotide sequence: TGTGCCAGCAGCCCAGCGGACGGCAACTATGGCTACACCTTC. Using reference TRBV9 and TRBJ1-2 for the parts outside the CDR3, the full variable domain is DSGVTQTPKHLITATGQRVTLRCSPRSGDLSVYWYQQSLDQGLQFLIQYYNGEERAKGNILERFSAQQFPDLHSELNLSSLELGDSALYFCASSPADGNYGYTFGSGTRLTVV.

The rearrangement joins TRBV4-1 to TRBJ1-2, with 7 positions matching TRBD1. The CDR3 runs to 14 residues. Germline lookup yields CDR1 MGHRA and CDR2 YSYEKL. V shed 5 bases, J shed 4 bases, and the junction held 7 bases outside the gene matches. The CDR3 coding sequence is TGCGCCAGCAGCAGAGAAGGGGGCGGCTATGGCTACACCTTC. Protein: CASSREGGGYGYTF.

The rearrangement uses TRBV5-1 and TRBJ2-5; 7 nucleotides line up with TRBD1. Germline loops: CDR1 SGHRS, CDR2 YFSETQ. CDR3 length: 15 amino acids. The J segment lost 4 bases and the V segment lost 1 base, leaving 7 bases of the junction unmatched. The CDR3 DNA reads TGCGCCAGCAGCTTGAATACAGGGGACAGAGAGACCCAGTACTTC. Protein sequence: CASSLNTGDRETQYF.

The genes are TRBV30 and TRBJ2-4; TRBD2 matches at 8 bases. Germline V gene lookup returns CDR1 GTSNPN and CDR2 SVGIG (reference sequence). The CDR3 is 16 amino acids. V lost 0 bases, J lost 1 base, and 5 bases stayed unmatched. CDR3 bases: TGTGCCTGGAGTGTAATGCGGGGGGCGGCCAAAAACATTCAGTACTTC. The encoded protein is CAWSVMRGAAKNIQYF.

The genes are TRBV2 and TRBJ1-2; possible D gene TRBD1, 6 bases. This CDR3 has 12 residues. From germline, CDR1 is SNHLY and CDR2 FYNNEI. The CDR3 sequence: CAATSGGSGYTF. In DNA, the CDR3 is TGTGCTGCTACGTCGGGGGGCTCAGGCTACACCTTC.

The chain recombines TRBV5-1 with TRBJ2-5, with D maybe TRBD2 (6 bases). The CDR3 is made up of 14 amino acids. CDR1 and CDR2 from the germline V gene are SGHRS and YFSETQ. V lost 4 bases and J 5 bases, leaving 15 bases between the germline ends. The CDR3 loop is CASSGAGMMETQYF. For the CDR3, the DNA is TGCGCCAGCAGCGGGGCGGGAATGATGGAGACCCAGTACTTC.

This chain links TRBV19 with TRBJ2-1; TRBD2 is a possible D gene (7 bases). The germline V gene has CDR1 LNHDA and CDR2 SQIVND (reference sequence). V lost 6 bases and J lost 5, with 17 bases in between. This CDR3 is 15 amino acids long. The CDR3 loop is CASRGGADNNNEQFF. In DNA form, the CDR3 reads TGTGCCAGTAGAGGGGGGGCAGATAATAACAATGAGCAGTTCTTC.

The chain recombines TRBV5-4 with TRBJ1-1, with TRBD1 as a possible D gene (5 bases). V lost 4 bases and J lost 0, with 13 bases in between. Looked up from germline, CDR1 is SGHNT and CDR2 is YYREEE (reference sequence). There are 15 residues in the CDR3. The CDR3 is CASSKADRLNTEAFF. The CDR3, as DNA: TGTGCCAGCAGCAAGGCTGACAGACTGAACACTGAAGCTTTCTTT. Full variable domain (outside the CDR3, taken from reference TRBV5-4 and TRBJ1-1): ETGVTQSPTHLIKTRGQQVTLRCSSQSGHNTVSWYQQALGQGPQFIFQYYREEENGRGNFPPRFSGLQFPNYSSELNVNALELDDSALYLCASSKADRLNTEAFFGQGTRLTVV.

The CDR3 is CASSEGHNTGELFF. For the CDR3, the DNA is TGTGCCAGCAGCGAGGGACATAACACCGGGGAGCTGTTTTTT. This rearrangement joins TRBV6-4 to TRBJ2-2, with D maybe TRBD1 (6 bases). Trimming shortened V by 6 bases and J by 2 bases, and 10 bases separated the two germline ends. The CDR3 covers 14 residues. The V gene's germline CDR1 is MRHNA and CDR2 SNTAGT.

This clone was seen just once. This chain links TRBV7-2 with TRBJ1-5, with D possibly being TRBD1 (6 bases). Germline-derived CDR1 and CDR2 are SGHTA and FQGNSA. Trimming shortened V by 4 bases and J by 7 bases, and 14 bases separated the two germline ends. The CDR3 sequence is 14 residues long. CDR3 in DNA: TGTGCCAGCAGCTCCCCAGGGGATCGGCAGCCCCAGCATTTT. As protein: CASSSPGDRQPQHF.

The V and J genes are TRBV4-3 and TRBJ2-3; 7 bases are shared with TRBD2. The CDR3 consists of 15 residues. From germline, CDR1 is LGHNA and CDR2 YSLEER. V was clipped by 0 bases and J by 1 base; unmatched bases: 1. The CDR3 DNA follows: TGCGCCAGCAGCCAAGATCGGGGGGGCACAGATACGCAGTATTTT. Residues: CASSQDRGGTDTQYF.